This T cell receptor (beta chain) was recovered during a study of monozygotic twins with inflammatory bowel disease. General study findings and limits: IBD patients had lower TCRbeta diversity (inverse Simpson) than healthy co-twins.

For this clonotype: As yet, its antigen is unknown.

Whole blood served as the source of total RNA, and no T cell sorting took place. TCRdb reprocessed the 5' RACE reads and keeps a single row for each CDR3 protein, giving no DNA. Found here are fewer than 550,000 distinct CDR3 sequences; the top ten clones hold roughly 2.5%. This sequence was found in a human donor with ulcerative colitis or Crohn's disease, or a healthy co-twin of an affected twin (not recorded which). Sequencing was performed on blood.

CDR3 loop: CASSLAGGGGETQYF. This chain connects TRBV5-4 to TRBJ2-5; the D call of TRBD1 rests on TCRdb alone, since no DNA is present to check it. CDR3 length: 15 residues. Germline assignment: CDR1 SGHNT and CDR2 YYREEE (reference sequence).